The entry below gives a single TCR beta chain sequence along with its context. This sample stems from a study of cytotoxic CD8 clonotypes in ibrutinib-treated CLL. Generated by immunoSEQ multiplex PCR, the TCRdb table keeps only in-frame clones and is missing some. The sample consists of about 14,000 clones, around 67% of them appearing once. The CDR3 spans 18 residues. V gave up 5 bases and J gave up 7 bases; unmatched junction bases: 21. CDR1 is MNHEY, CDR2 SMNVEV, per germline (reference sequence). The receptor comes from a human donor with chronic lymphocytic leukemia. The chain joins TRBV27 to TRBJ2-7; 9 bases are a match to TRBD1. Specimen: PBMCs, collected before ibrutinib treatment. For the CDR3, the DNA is TGTGCCAGCAGTCCCCCAGGCTGGACCGGGACAGGGTATCAAGAGCAGTACTTC. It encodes CASSPPGWTGTGYQEQYF.